This T cell receptor (beta chain) was recorded in a study of blood T cell repertoires in COVID-19 (dated by TCRdb to 2018 to 2021). Some background on the complete study: Samples covering the acute and convalescent phases of COVID-19 were provided by collaborators in the United States, Italy and Spain. The repertoires were released in a freely available public database meant as a resource for research on the immune response to SARS-CoV-2. The prospective study material was composed of cDNA or gDNA derived from T cells, B-cell-depleted T cells, or PBMCs. Samples came from the ongoing ImmuneRACE study (first 160 participants) plus 1,254 subjects from 6 global collaborators. The sample metadata nearly always contained a de-identified subject ID, COVID-19 status, age in years and sex. Subjects who had been exposed to COVID-19, were actively infected with it, or had recovered from it provided the deeply sampled blood TCRbeta repertoires that made up the dataset. HLA class I and class II types, where available, came from metadata supplied by the sample provider rather than from assay-based typing. Broad study findings and their caveats: How much clinical and demographic metadata was included differed by source and by participant, and the metadata was provided uncurated.

The CDR3 numbers 15 residues from cysteine through phenylalanine. CDR3 DNA only is kept here, 45 bases in frame from base 1. Relative to germline, V is 3 bases shorter and J is 6 bases shorter, with 17 bases between their ends. The germline V gene encodes CDR1 LNHDA and CDR2 SQIVND (reference sequence). In regard to this clone: Its antigen is not yet known. Nothing much larger sits one base from this clone, and base qualities are not available.

TCRbeta CDR3 regions were amplified from genomic DNA using the immunoSEQ Assay, a bias-controlled multiplex PCR. As for the original processing: Within the assay, amplification of reference gene primers was used to estimate how many nucleated cells each sample contained. To quantify the absolute abundance of each unique TCRbeta CDR3 rearrangement, sequence reads were collapsed and filtered. For each sample, productive Simpson clonality was calculated as the square root of Simpson's diversity index over productive rearrangements. TCRdb re-hosts the immuneACCESS table, in-frame sequences only. Its copies lack some clones; in the studies checked, an unresolved V gene accounts for under half of them, and the cause for the rest is not known. Clonal size and the V and J genes are those of that table, whereas D and trimming came from the DNA. The sample table records roughly 70,000 clones; about 80% of these occur just once. The ten largest clones capture roughly 20% of the sample.

A second Seattle source provided samples from volunteer blood donors who had recovered from COVID-19. Whole blood was collected in K2EDTA tubes by collaborating institutions according to the institutions' own protocols. Collaborator samples were shipped for TCRbeta analysis as frozen whole blood, isolated PBMCs, or DNA extracted from either sample type. Sequenced sample: peripheral blood. Here the chain combines TRBV19 and TRBJ1-2; no D segment can be confidently identified. The sequence was obtained from a man aged 65 to 79 who had recovered from COVID-19. The CDR3 corresponds to CASSIYQPTADGYTF. In nucleotide form, the sequence is TGTGCCAGTAGTATTTATCAGCCTACGGCGGATGGCTACACCTTC. This CDR3, with the reference TRBV19 and TRBJ1-2 proteins standing in past its ends, gives the full variable domain DGGITQSPKYLFRKEGQNVTLSCEQNLNHDAMYWYRQDPGQGLRLIYYSQIVNDFQKGDIAEGYSVSREKKESFPLTVTSAQKNPTAFYLCASSIYQPTADGYTFGSGTRLTVV.